The source of this T cell receptor beta chain is a study of Graves' ophthalmopathy and Graves' hyperthyroidism. From RNA, the CDR3 regions of TCR beta chains were amplified and sequenced. Second-round multiplex PCR followed a first-round RT-PCR using HTBI primers. TCRdb ran MiXCR on the multiplex PCR reads and lists one entry per CDR3 protein. The table has about 240,000 distinct CDR3 sequences, 45% to 55% seen once. This clonotype was seen only a few times. The germline gives CDR1 DFQATT, CDR2 SNEGSKA (reference sequence). Trimming left V 5 bases short and J 4 bases short, with 18 bases between. This CDR3 comprises 15 residues. Moderately to severely active ophthalmopathy under 3 months, CAS at least 3, NOSPECS at least 4.

The gene calls are TRBV20-1 and TRBJ1-5, with D tentatively TRBD1 (6 bases). The sequencing sample was made of peripheral blood. This clonotype was sampled from an adult man with Graves' ophthalmopathy. In DNA form, the CDR3 reads TGCAGTGCTCAACCTGGGGGCGCGAAGAATCAGCCCCAGCATTTT. It specifies CSAQPGGAKNQPQHF.